The clone carrying this T cell receptor beta chain was detected once. This entry belongs to a study of PD-1 blockade in classical Hodgkin lymphoma. The junction had 9 bases not matched to a gene; V was cut back by 5 bases and J by 7 bases. The CDR3 contains 17 residues. CDR1 MGHRA and CDR2 YSYEKL come from the germline V gene. Regarding time point: cycle 4 day 1 (C4D1), after five to seven weeks of nivolumab. The patients all showed relapse after autologous stem cell transplantation, while their brentuximab vedotin exposure varied. Generated by immunoSEQ multiplex PCR, the TCRdb table keeps only in-frame clones and is missing some. The sample consists of about 50,000 clones, almost 90% of them appearing once.

This clonotype was sampled from a human donor with classical Hodgkin lymphoma. The chain joins TRBV4-1 to TRBJ2-4; TRBD2 matches at 15 bases. The starting material was peripheral blood mononuclear cells (PBMCs), obtained before the fourth cycle of nivolumab. The CDR3 region has the DNA TGCGCCAGCAGCATCCCGGGACTAGCGGGAGGAGGGAACATTCAGTACTTC. It codes for CASSIPGLAGGGNIQYF.